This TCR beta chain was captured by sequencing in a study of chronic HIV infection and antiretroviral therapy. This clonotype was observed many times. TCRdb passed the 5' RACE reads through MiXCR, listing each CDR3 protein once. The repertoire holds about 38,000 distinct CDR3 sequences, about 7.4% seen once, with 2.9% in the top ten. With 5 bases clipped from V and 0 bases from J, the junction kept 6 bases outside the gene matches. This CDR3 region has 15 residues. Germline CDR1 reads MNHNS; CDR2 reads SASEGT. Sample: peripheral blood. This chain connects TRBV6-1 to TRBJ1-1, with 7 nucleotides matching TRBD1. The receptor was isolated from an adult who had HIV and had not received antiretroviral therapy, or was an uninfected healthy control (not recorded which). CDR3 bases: TGTGCCAGCAGTACCCGGACAGGTTTGAACACTGAAGCTTTCTTT. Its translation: CASSTRTGLNTEAFF.